Here is one TCR beta chain with its context. There is no known antigen for this receptor. The record has no base qualities; no much larger clone is one base away. The data stem from a study of blood T cell repertoires in COVID-19 (dated by TCRdb to between 2020 and 2021). Broadly, across the study: Samples from collaborators originated in the United States, Italy and Spain and spanned both the acute and convalescent phases of COVID-19. A freely available public database, intended as a resource for researchers studying the immune response to SARS-CoV-2, is where the repertoires were released. Where available, HLA class I and class II types were taken from metadata supplied by the sample provider and were not determined by assay-based typing. The material from the prospective study consisted of cDNA or gDNA derived from T cells, B-cell-depleted T cells, or PBMCs. Sample metadata almost always included a de-identified subject ID, COVID-19 status, age in years and sex. The samples were drawn from two sources: the first 160 participants of the ongoing ImmuneRACE study, and fewer than 1,500 subjects contributed by 6 global collaborators. Subjects who had been exposed to COVID-19, were actively infected with it, or had recovered from it provided the deeply sampled blood TCRbeta repertoires that made up the dataset. The research as a whole found: Clinical and demographic metadata were provided uncurated, with the amount varying by source and participant.

The trim is 4 bases for V and 1 base for J, with a gap of 10 bases between the germline ends. From a lookup of the germline V gene (reference sequence), CDR1 and CDR2 are GTSNPN and SVGIG. The CDR3 spans 13 residues, from the cysteine through the phenylalanine. Here the CDR3 DNA is all that survives: 39 bases in frame from base 1. TCRbeta CDR3 regions were amplified from genomic DNA using the immunoSEQ Assay, a bias-controlled multiplex PCR. In the original analysis: The number of nucleated cells in each sample was estimated by amplification of reference gene primers within the assay. To quantify the absolute abundance of each unique TCRbeta CDR3 rearrangement, sequence reads were collapsed and filtered. For each sample, productive Simpson clonality was calculated as the square root of Simpson's diversity index across productive rearrangements. TCRdb mirrors the immuneACCESS table, restricted to in-frame sequences. Some clones are absent from its copies; in checked studies, under half trace to an unresolved V gene, and the reason for the others is unknown. The V and J calls and clone size are taken from that table; D and trimming were inferred from the DNA. Recorded for this sample are about 90,000 clones; roughly nine tenths of them occurred a single time. The ten biggest clones cover about 2.5% of the sample.

In Seattle, one collaborating source enrolled patients while the infection was active and tracked those patients longitudinally over the course of disease. Whole blood was collected in K2EDTA tubes by collaborating institutions according to the institutions' own protocols. For TCRbeta analysis, collaborators shipped samples in one of three forms: frozen whole blood, isolated PBMCs, or DNA extracted from either of those sample types. The sequence was collected from a man aged 50 to 60 with COVID-19, enrolled during active disease. Sequences were obtained from peripheral blood. The rearranged segments are TRBV30 and TRBJ1-1; the D gene identity is not certain. The CDR3 region: CAWTAVTNTEAFF. The nucleotide sequence reads TGTGCCTGGACAGCGGTTACGAACACTGAAGCTTTCTTT.